This is a list of T cell receptor beta chains from one sample in a study of blood T cells in healthy people across ages. TCRdb redid the calling of the 5' RACE reads with MiXCR, one entry per CDR3 protein. The sample shows some 850,000 distinct CDR3 sequences, about a quarter of them seen only once. These same records also appear under a second study, on T cells of mothers and their children.

Sequencing was carried out using blood. The receptor set was obtained from a boy aged 5 to 17 in good health. The CDR3 runs from the conserved cysteine through the conserved F or W. The D gene is left open where the match is weak. A row's size may be missing; if present it is once, few, many or a size class.

size: -
V: TRBV15
D: -
J: TRBJ1-2
DNA: TGTGCCACCAGCAGAGATCCTCGGGGGCTTGACTATGGCTACACCTTC
CDR3: CATSRDPRGLDYGYTF

size: few
V: TRBV14
D: -
J: TRBJ2-1
DNA: TGTGCCAGCAGCCAGGGCTGGGGCGGTTACAATGAGCAGTTCTTC
CDR3: CASSQGWGGYNEQFF

size: few
V: TRBV4-1
D: -
J: TRBJ2-1
DNA: TGCGCCAGCAGCCAAGGACTAGAGGTGGTCGATGAGCAGTTCTTC
CDR3: CASSQGLEVVDEQFF

size: few
V: TRBV20-1
D: TRBD2
J: TRBJ2-1
DNA: TGCAGTGCTAGAGATGGCGCGGGGGGGTACAATGAGCAGTTCTTC
CDR3: CSARDGAGGYNEQFF

size: once
V: TRBV5-6
D: TRBD1
J: TRBJ2-7
DNA: TGTGCCAGCAGCTTCCGGGACAGCTGCGAGCAGTACTTC
CDR3: CASSFRDSCEQYF

size: -
V: TRBV13
D: TRBD1
J: TRBJ2-7
DNA: TGTGCCAGCAGCATCGGGACAGTCCACTACGAGCAGTACTTC
CDR3: CASSIGTVHYEQYF

size: -
V: TRBV9
D: TRBD1
J: TRBJ2-3
DNA: TGTGCCAGCAGCCCTTGGGACAGGCTCACAGATACGCAGTATTTT
CDR3: CASSPWDRLTDTQYF

size: -
V: TRBV7-9
D: -
J: TRBJ2-7
DNA: TGTGCCAGCAGCTTATGGGCCGCCGAGCAGTACTTC
CDR3: CASSLWAAEQYF

size: -
V: TRBV7-6
D: -
J: TRBJ2-1
DNA: TGTGCCAGCAGCTTCGGGACTGACGAGCAGTTCTTC
CDR3: CASSFGTDEQFF

size: -
V: TRBV7-8
D: -
J: TRBJ2-5
DNA: TGTGCCACTCGAGGAGTTGGGTTACGGATCCAAGAGACCCAGTACTTC
CDR3: CATRGVGLRIQETQYF

size: -
V: TRBV20-1
D: -
J: TRBJ1-1
DNA: TGCAGTGCTATGACCCCCGACAGGAACCCTGAAGCTTTCTTT
CDR3: CSAMTPDRNPEAFF

size: -
V: TRBV20-1
D: -
J: TRBJ2-7
DNA: TGCAGTGCATCATCCGGTTCAGGGACCGAGCAGTACTTC
CDR3: CSASSGSGTEQYF

size: few
V: TRBV29-1
D: TRBD1
J: TRBJ2-7
DNA: TGCAGCGTTCGACTTAGGACAGGGACCTACGAGCAGTACTTC
CDR3: CSVRLRTGTYEQYF

size: -
V: TRBV5-1
D: -
J: TRBJ1-2
DNA: TGCGCCAGCAGCCCAGACGGGTATAACTATGGCTACACCTTC
CDR3: CASSPDGYNYGYTF

size: -
V: TRBV20-1
D: -
J: TRBJ2-7
DNA: TGCAGTGCTAGTTTTCCACAGACCAGCTCCTACGAGCAGTACTTC
CDR3: CSASFPQTSSYEQYF

size: once
V: TRBV7-9
D: TRBD2
J: TRBJ2-1
DNA: TGTGCCAGCAGACGGCGGGAGGCCTACAATGAGCAGTTCTTC
CDR3: CASRRREAYNEQFF

size: -
V: TRBV7-2
D: -
J: TRBJ2-5
DNA: TGTGCCAGCAGCTTAGCCCACGGGACCCAGTACTTC
CDR3: CASSLAHGTQYF

size: -
V: TRBV6-6
D: -
J: TRBJ2-7
DNA: TGTGCCAGCAGTTACTCGGTCCCAGGGGAGCAGTACTTC
CDR3: CASSYSVPGEQYF

size: -
V: TRBV21-1
D: -
J: TRBJ2-1
DNA: TGTGCCAGCGAGGCTCCGGGACTAGCGGGACCCCACCCCTCCAATGAGCAGTTCTTC
CDR3: CASEAPGLAGPHPSNEQFF

size: -
V: TRBV7-3
D: TRBD1
J: TRBJ2-3
DNA: TGTGCCAGCAGTTTAATAGGGGGCGCGAGCCCAGATACGCAGTATTTT
CDR3: CASSLIGGASPDTQYF

size: few
V: TRBV7-9
D: TRBD1
J: TRBJ1-6
DNA: TGTGCCTGGTCATCCGGGACAGCCGATTCACCCCTCCACTTT
CDR3: CAWSSGTADSPLHF

size: -
V: TRBV5-6
D: -
J: TRBJ2-7
DNA: TGTGCCAGCAGCATGGGCTCCTACGAGCAGTACTTC
CDR3: CASSMGSYEQYF

size: few
V: TRBV10-3
D: TRBD2
J: TRBJ2-5
DNA: TGTGCCATCAGTGAGGGGGTCGGGAGGGTCCAAGAGACCCAGTACTTC
CDR3: CAISEGVGRVQETQYF

size: -
V: TRBV30
D: -
J: TRBJ1-4
DNA: TGTGCCTGGAGCCCCCAGGGTAATGAAAAACTGTTTTTT
CDR3: CAWSPQGNEKLFF

size: -
V: TRBV29-1
D: TRBD2
J: TRBJ2-3
DNA: TGCAGCGGGCGACTAGCGGGGGGTTTGGGAAGAGATACGCAGTATTTT
CDR3: CSGRLAGGLGRDTQYF

size: -
V: TRBV11-2
D: TRBD1
J: TRBJ2-7
DNA: TGTGCCAGCAGCTTCTTGGGACAGGAGGCCGGCGAGCAGTACTTC
CDR3: CASSFLGQEAGEQYF

size: -
V: TRBV6-6
D: TRBD1
J: TRBJ1-2
DNA: TGTGCCAGCAGCAACAGGGGGGGGATCTATGGCTACACCTTC
CDR3: CASSNRGGIYGYTF

size: few
V: TRBV7-9
D: -
J: TRBJ2-1
DNA: TGTGCCAGCAGCTTACAGGGTCCTATATCCAATGAGCAGTTCTTC
CDR3: CASSLQGPISNEQFF

size: -
V: TRBV12-3/TRBV12-4
D: TRBD1
J: TRBJ2-5
DNA: TGTGCCAGCAGTTTTACGGGACAGGGACCTTCAGAGACCCAGTACTTC
CDR3: CASSFTGQGPSETQYF

size: -
V: TRBV12-3/TRBV12-4
D: -
J: TRBJ2-5
DNA: TGTGCCAGCAGTTCCGTTGACTACCAAGAGACCCAGTACTTC
CDR3: CASSSVDYQETQYF

size: -
V: TRBV12-3/TRBV12-4
D: -
J: TRBJ1-6
DNA: TGTGCCAGCAGTTTATTACCTATCGATTCACCCCTCCACTTT
CDR3: CASSLLPIDSPLHF

size: many
V: TRBV12-3/TRBV12-4
D: -
J: TRBJ2-5
DNA: TGTGCCAGCAGTTTATCAAAAGAGACCCAGTACTTC
CDR3: CASSLSKETQYF

size: -
V: TRBV12-3/TRBV12-4
D: -
J: TRBJ1-2
DNA: TGTGCCAGCAGCCCAAGATCGCCCCCGATTGGGGACTATGGCTACACCTTC
CDR3: CASSPRSPPIGDYGYTF

size: few
V: TRBV12-3/TRBV12-4
D: -
J: TRBJ1-5
DNA: TGTGCCAGCAGTTTGAACCCGGGCCCCCAGCATTTT
CDR3: CASSLNPGPQHF

size: -
V: TRBV5-1
D: TRBD2
J: TRBJ2-3
DNA: TGCGCCAGCAGCTTAGGACTAGCGGCCCAGGCAGATACGCAGTATTTT
CDR3: CASSLGLAAQADTQYF

size: once
V: TRBV19
D: -
J: TRBJ2-5
DNA: TGTGCCAGTAGTATAGGCACACACGGACCTGGGACGGCGTCCCAGTACTTC
CDR3: CASSIGTHGPGTASQYF

size: -
V: TRBV4-1
D: TRBD1
J: TRBJ2-5
DNA: TGCGCCAGCAGCAATCCGGGACAGGCAGAGACCCAGTACTTC
CDR3: CASSNPGQAETQYF

size: -
V: TRBV18
D: -
J: TRBJ1-1
DNA: TGTGCCAGCTCACCCCTAGGGAGAGACACTGAAGCTTTCTTT
CDR3: CASSPLGRDTEAFF

size: -
V: TRBV5-1
D: -
J: TRBJ2-7
DNA: TGCGCCAGCAGCCCGGGACTCCCACCAAGGTACGAGCAGTACTTC
CDR3: CASSPGLPPRYEQYF

size: few
V: TRBV4-2
D: TRBD1
J: TRBJ2-5
DNA: TGTGCCAGCAGCCAAGATCGGGGAGGACAGGGCTCGCGGGCCCAGTACTTC
CDR3: CASSQDRGGQGSRAQYF